This is a list of T cell receptor beta chains from one sample in a study of cytomegalovirus exposure and HLA in healthy donors. The method was immunoSEQ multiplex PCR; TCRdb's version includes in-frame clones alone and lacks a portion of them. The table has about 80,000 clones, about 79% seen once; the top ten hold around 7%. Sequences were obtained from PBMCs. These receptors were taken from a woman between 35 and 50 years old in good health and CMV-seronegative. Both conserved end residues are part of each CDR3. For some rows the clone size is stated as once, few or many, or as a class when expanded; others skip it.

-	15	TRBV7-2	TRBJ2-7	CASSLAGGPGGEQYF
-	13	TRBV30	TRBJ1-2	CAWGTGGDYGYTF
-	14	TRBV6-5	TRBJ1-6	CASSYSGGQSPLHF
few	15	TRBV4-1	TRBJ1-1	CASSQGSDSHTEAFF
-	11	TRBV7-7	TRBJ1-2	CALGQGDGYTF
-	14	TRBV19	TRBJ2-1	CASKSREPWDEQFF
-	13	TRBV19	TRBJ2-5	CASSIAGPETQYF
-	13	TRBV30	TRBJ1-3	CAWDMNSGNTIYF
-	14	TRBV6-5	TRBJ1-1	CASSSGGHNTEAFF
-	17	TRBV4-3	TRBJ2-1	CASSQEGSGSSYNEQFF
once	15	TRBV9	TRBJ2-7	CASSAYPGNSYEQYF
-	13	TRBV29-1	TRBJ2-2	CSAGRQGAGELFF
-	14	TRBV5-1	TRBJ2-7	CASSPAAGTYEQYF
few	15	TRBV19	TRBJ1-2	CASSISLAAVDGYTF
-	17	TRBV4-2	TRBJ1-6	CASSQEIPRAYNSPLHF
-	17	TRBV7-3	TRBJ1-6	CASSLFAFGQGNSPLHF
-	15	TRBV29-1	TRBJ2-3	CSVTRSGASTDTQYF
-	12	TRBV10-3	TRBJ2-7	CAISESSYEQYF
few	13	TRBV5-1	TRBJ1-1	CASRGRVGTEAFF
-	15	TRBV7-9	TRBJ1-1	CASSLDSSTNTEAFF
-	16	TRBV5-1	TRBJ2-1	CASSLVGVPSYNEQFF
-	18	TRBV11-2	TRBJ2-1	CASSLWALGGLSYNEQFF
-	14	TRBV28	TRBJ2-6	CATTGNSGANVLTF
few	13	TRBV6-4	TRBJ1-1	CASSAMAGAEAFF
-	18	TRBV19	TRBJ1-5	CASSPFRATADPGQPQHF
once	14	TRBV10-3	TRBJ1-4	CAISELATNEKLFF
-	16	TRBV7-2	TRBJ2-2	CASSLAPRGAAGELFF
-	17	TRBV7-6	TRBJ2-7	CASSSKNLGQGSYEQYF
few	16	TRBV27	TRBJ2-2	CASSFLASGVTGELFF
-	16	TRBV9	TRBJ2-7	CASSVGLGQFDYEQYF
few	15	TRBV19	TRBJ1-3	CASSMSANSGNTIYF
-	14	TRBV7-9	TRBJ1-1	CASSSRVTNTEAFF